This T cell receptor (beta chain) originates from a study of patients and donors after allogeneic stem cell transplantation. V was cut by 6 bases and J by 2 bases, with 22 bases left in between. The CDR3 spans 18 residues. Looked up from germline, CDR1 is SGHVT and CDR2 is SQSDAQ. TCRdb re-called the RT-PCR reads through MiXCR, storing one row per CDR3 protein. The sample includes about 410,000 distinct CDR3 sequences, 16% of them seen just once. This receptor was obtained from a human donor who was either an allogeneic HSCT recipient or a stem cell or donor lymphocyte infusion donor (not recorded which). It is not recorded whose cells these are; they may come from a transplant donor. The rearrangement uses TRBV7-4 and TRBJ2-2; tentative D call: TRBD2 (7 bases). The sequencing input was blood, either unsorted or a sorted T cell fraction (not recorded which). This CDR3 reads CASRRRGGLPLNTGELFF. In DNA, the CDR3 is TGTGCCAGCAGGCGCAGGGGAGGGCTTCCACTCAACACCGGGGAGCTGTTTTTT.